This entry features one T cell receptor beta chain sequence. The antigen is undetermined. V was trimmed by 0 bases and J by 2 bases, leaving 23 bases between them. CDR1 and CDR2 from the germline V gene are SGHRS and YFSETQ. CDR3 length equals 19 residues. This entry comes from a study of T cell repertoires in cytomegalovirus infection. Background on the study: Researchers turned to recently identified HLA-C-restricted CMV epitopes as well as well-studied HLA-B-restricted ones. Matching HLA type and CMV infection were both indicated by public TCR beta signatures. Study-level results: Cumulative public TCR beta family frequency identified carriers of CMV plus the relevant HLA.

From the reads, TCRdb called clonotypes with MiXCR, one entry per CDR3 protein. The sample has approximately 910,000 distinct CDR3 sequences, 30% to 40% seen once; the top ten hold roughly 13%. The chain couples TRBV5-1 to TRBJ2-5; D may correspond to TRBD1 or TRBD2 (5 bases each). The receptor comes from a human donor in good health (CMV status not recorded). Some clones in this sample may be carry-over from other donors' samples. The sample was cultured CD8+ T cells from PBMCs, taken from culture after CMV antigen stimulation. The CDR3 is CASSLEGAVGRDLQETQYF. CDR3 nucleotides: TGCGCCAGCAGCTTGGAAGGAGCGGTAGGCAGGGACCTTCAAGAGACCCAGTACTTC.